These 8 T cell receptor beta chains originate from one sample sequenced in a study of response to subunit inactivated influenza vaccine. One entry per CDR3 protein results from TCRdb running MiXCR on the RT-PCR reads. The data contain about 520,000 distinct CDR3 sequences, 6% to 9% of them singletons. The source was PBMCs from blood, collected approximately 25 months after vaccination. The receptors here all came from a man aged 50-75 years who received an inactivated influenza vaccine.

The sample holds a few counts of this clonotype. The V and J genes are TRBV5-6 and TRBJ2-5; TRBD1 might be the D (5 bases). This CDR3 has 13 residues. CDR1 and CDR2 (germline): SGHDT, YYEEEE. Trimming pared 10 bases from V and 2 bases from J, leaving 15 bases between. Written as DNA, the CDR3 is TGTGCCGGGGCCTACGGGCTTCAAGAGACCCAGTACTTC. It translates to CAGAYGLQETQYF. The complete variable domain, with remaining parts taken from reference TRBV5-6 and TRBJ2-5, reads DAGVTQSPTHLIKTRGQQVTLRCSPKSGHDTVSWYQQALGQGPQFIFQYYEEEERQRGNFPDRFSGHQFPNYSSELNVNALLLGDSALYLCAGAYGLQETQYFGPGTRLLVL.

In this sample, this clonotype turned up many times. The chain uses TRBV7-9 and TRBJ2-7; 9 bases align to TRBD1. Losses at the gene ends were 5 bases for V and 4 bases for J; bases not matched to a gene: 9. The germline CDR1 and CDR2 sequences are SEHNR and FQNEAQ (reference sequence). The CDR3 covers 15 residues. CDR3 sequence: CASSKGQGTLYEQYF. The CDR3 DNA sequence: TGTGCCAGCAGCAAGGGACAGGGAACCCTATACGAGCAGTACTTC.

V gene TRBV20-1 combines with J gene TRBJ2-7; 7 bases are a match to TRBD1. Germline loops: CDR1 DFQATT, CDR2 SNEGSKA (reference sequence). The CDR3 loop spans 17 amino acids. V gave up 6 bases and J gave up 0 bases; unmatched junction bases: 17. CDR3 loop: CSATNRGKVMVSYEQYF. In DNA, the CDR3 is TGCAGTGCGACGAACAGGGGAAAGGTAATGGTCTCCTACGAGCAGTACTTC.

This clonotype has more than one count but fewer than ten. V is TRBV18 and J is TRBJ1-2, with TRBD1 matching 8 bases. V gave up 2 bases and J gave up 8 bases; unmatched junction bases: 4. The CDR3 has 13 amino acids. The germline V gene encodes CDR1 KGHSH and CDR2 LQKENI. The CDR3 is CASSPGQGPGYTF. In nucleotides, the CDR3 is TGTGCCAGCTCACCAGGACAGGGACCAGGCTACACCTTC. Supplemented by reference TRBV18 and TRBJ1-2, the full variable domain reads NAGVMQNPRHLVRRRGQEARLRCSPMKGHSHVYWYRQLPEEGLKFMVYLQKENIIDESGMPKERFSAEFPKEGPSILRIQQVVRGDSAAYFCASSPGQGPGYTFGSGTRLTVV.

This clonotype showed up many times. The rearrangement uses TRBV5-1 and TRBJ2-1, with 14 bases fitting TRBD2. The CDR3 runs to 16 residues. From germline, CDR1 is SGHRS and CDR2 YFSETQ. Trimming at V came to 3 bases and at J to 8 bases, leaving 7 bases not matched to a gene. The DNA of the CDR3 is TGCGCCAGCAGCTGGGGGACTAGCGGGGGAGTCGATGAGCAGTTCTTC. Amino acids: CASSWGTSGGVDEQFF. Full variable domain (rest looked up from reference TRBV5-1 and TRBJ2-1): KAGVTQTPRYLIKTRGQQVTLSCSPISGHRSVSWYQQTPGQGLQFLFEYFSETQRNKGNFPGRFSGRQFSNSRSEMNVSTLELGDSALYLCASSWGTSGGVDEQFFGPGTRLTVL.

This chain connects TRBV18 to TRBJ2-5, with D possibly called TRBD1 or TRBD2 (5 bases each). The germline V gene has CDR1 KGHSH and CDR2 LQKENI. This CDR3 is built from 14 residues. Trimming cost V 1 base and J 5 bases, with 11 bases left between them. In nucleotides, the CDR3 is TGTGCCAGCTCACCACGGGTCAGGGACGAGACCCAGTACTTC. Its translation: CASSPRVRDETQYF.

This sequence joins TRBV11-2 and TRBJ2-6; weak D call: TRBD1 (6 bases). The CDR3 spans 21 residues. The V and J ends lost 0 bases and 3 bases respectively, with 24 bases between them. The germline V gene has CDR1 SGHAT and CDR2 FQNNGV. The CDR3 spells CASSLEFFNNRVIGGANVLTF. CDR3 coding DNA: TGTGCCAGCAGCTTAGAGTTCTTTAATAACAGGGTAATTGGTGGGGCCAACGTCCTGACTTTC.

This clonotype was counted at least ten times. V gene TRBV4-1 combines with J gene TRBJ1-6; TRBD1 aligns across 11 bases. The CDR3 has 17 residues. Trimming at V came to 1 base and at J to 3 bases, leaving 2 bases not matched to a gene. Germline V gene data show CDR1 as MGHRA and CDR2 as YSYEKL. The CDR3 loop reads CASSQVGTGGYNSPLHF. The CDR3 DNA reads as TGCGCCAGCAGCCAAGTTGGGACAGGGGGCTATAATTCACCCCTCCACTTT.